The TCR beta chain under discussion was sequenced for a study of cytomegalovirus exposure and HLA in healthy donors. Overall study: For the approximately 390 genotyped donors, about 79% fell within the Caucasian-associated ancestry cluster.

In regard to this clone: The antigen is undetermined.

The germline V gene encodes CDR1 SNHLY and CDR2 FYNNEI. Trimming removed 7 bases from V and 3 bases from J; junction bases left unmatched: 9. This CDR3 is built from 15 residues. Study-wide points: The later analysis indicated that the majority of CMV-associated TCR beta chains appeared HLA-restricted.

PCR employed 60 Vbeta and 13 Jbeta primers. Method: immunoSEQ multiplex PCR; TCRdb's copy keeps in-frame clones and lacks some. The sample contains around 150,000 clones, 75% of which appear only once. This TCR was sampled from a man aged 18 to 29 in good health and CMV-seronegative. V is TRBV2 and J is TRBJ2-1; 7 bases map to TRBD2. The specimen was PBMCs. The DNA of the CDR3 is TGTGCCAGCACCCCACGGCGCGGGAGCTACAATGAGCAGTTCTTC. It codes for CASTPRRGSYNEQFF.